The 8 T cell receptor beta chains listed next were all sequenced from one sample in a study of T cells in Graves' hyperthyroidism and ophthalmopathy. The TCR beta CDR3 regions underwent amplification using RNA transcripts as the source. The HTBI primer set drove a first-round RT-PCR of the TCR CDR3. TCRdb ran MiXCR on the multiplex PCR reads and lists one entry per CDR3 protein. Here the sample spans hundreds of thousands of distinct CDR3 sequences, approximately 23% being singletons. The sample was blood. The receptors were sampled from a woman between 70 and 85 years old with Graves' ophthalmopathy.

V gene TRBV12-3 or TRBV12-4 combines with J gene TRBJ1-3; D is possibly TRBD1 (6 bases). V was trimmed by 7 bases and J by 0 bases, leaving 10 bases between them. CDR3 length: 14 amino acids. CDR3 protein: CASTWDTSGNTIYF. The CDR3 DNA reads TGTGCCAGCACCTGGGACACCTCTGGAAACACCATATATTTT.

The chain employs TRBV6-1 and TRBJ1-1, with D possibly matching TRBD1 (5 bases). Trimming removed 11 bases at V and 0 bases at J, with 13 bases between. This CDR3 is built from 13 residues. CDR1 is MNHNS, CDR2 SASEGT, per germline. CDR3: CAAGGVMNTEAFF. Here the CDR3 DNA reads TGTGCCGCCGGGGGGGTTATGAACACTGAAGCTTTCTTT.

This clonotype was seen a handful of times. V usage is TRBV12-5 and J usage is TRBJ2-5; 7 nucleotides agree with TRBD1. CDR1 is LGHNT, CDR2 FRNRAP, per germline. This CDR3 is built from 13 residues. The ends lost 4 bases at V and 4 bases at J; junction bases unmatched: 3. Here the CDR3 reads CASGSSGGETQYF. The CDR3 DNA is TGTGCTAGTGGTTCCTCAGGGGGAGAGACCCAGTACTTC.

The chain is built from TRBV27 and TRBJ2-1, with 9 nucleotides matching TRBD2. V lost 6 bases and J lost 7; bases outside the gene matches: 10. The CDR3 has 15 amino acids. Germline V gene data show CDR1 as MNHEY and CDR2 as SMNVEV (reference sequence). For the CDR3, the DNA is TGTGCCAGCAGCCCGTTTAGCGGGAGTAAAAATGAGCAGTTCTTC. Its translation: CASSPFSGSKNEQFF.

The rearrangement links TRBV19 to TRBJ2-7; 8 bases match TRBD2. The CDR3 totals 15 residues. Germline V gene lookup returns CDR1 LNHDA and CDR2 SQIVND (reference sequence). With V trimmed by 7 bases and J by 4 bases, 12 bases remained unmatched. The CDR3 DNA reads TGTGCCAGTACCTTGGGAGCGGGAGCTGGGTACGAGCAGTACTTC. Translated, it gives CASTLGAGAGYEQYF.

The V call is TRBV10-3, the J call TRBJ2-1; possibly TRBD2 for D (6 bases). CDR1 is ENHRY and CDR2 is SYGVKD in the germline V gene. The CDR3 is 16 amino acids. Trimming removed 0 bases at V and 4 bases at J, with 13 bases between. This chain's CDR3 is CAISESVPSEYNEQFF. In nucleotides, the CDR3 is TGTGCCATCAGTGAGTCGGTGCCTAGCGAATACAATGAGCAGTTCTTC.

The CDR3: CASSQDTETGSFTDTQYF. Written as DNA, the CDR3 is TGTGCCAGCAGCCAAGATACGGAGACAGGGTCGTTCACAGATACGCAGTATTTT. J is TRBJ2-3 and V is TRBV14, with TRBD1 matching over 7 bases. The trim removed 0 bases at V and 2 bases at J, leaving 11 bases unmatched. CDR3 size: 18 residues. Germline V gene lookup returns CDR1 SGHDN and CDR2 FVKESK.

This clonotype showed up just a few times. This chain connects TRBV30 to TRBJ1-1, with 8 bases identical to TRBD1. The CDR3 runs to 13 residues. Germline trimming cut 4 bases from V and 8 bases from J; bases unmatched to any gene: 9. The germline gives CDR1 GTSNPN, CDR2 SVGIG (reference sequence). For the CDR3, the DNA is TGTGCCTGGATCGGTGGGTACAGGGGGGAAGCTTTCTTT. It translates to CAWIGGYRGEAFF.